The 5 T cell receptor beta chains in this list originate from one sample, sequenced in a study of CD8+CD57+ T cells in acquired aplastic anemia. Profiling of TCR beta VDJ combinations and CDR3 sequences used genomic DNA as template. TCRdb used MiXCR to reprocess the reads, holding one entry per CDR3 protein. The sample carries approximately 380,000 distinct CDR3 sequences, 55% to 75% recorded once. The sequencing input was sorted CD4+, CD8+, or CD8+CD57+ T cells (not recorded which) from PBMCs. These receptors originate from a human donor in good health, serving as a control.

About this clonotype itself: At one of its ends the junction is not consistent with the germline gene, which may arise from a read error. The CDR3 here is CASRGQASEKYF. DNA of the CDR3: TGTGCCAGCCGGGGACAAGCGTCCGAGAAGTACTTC. The V and J genes are TRBV2 and TRBJ2-7; a weak D match, TRBD1 (6 bases). The germline gives CDR1 SNHLY, CDR2 FYNNEI. The CDR3 has 12 amino acids.

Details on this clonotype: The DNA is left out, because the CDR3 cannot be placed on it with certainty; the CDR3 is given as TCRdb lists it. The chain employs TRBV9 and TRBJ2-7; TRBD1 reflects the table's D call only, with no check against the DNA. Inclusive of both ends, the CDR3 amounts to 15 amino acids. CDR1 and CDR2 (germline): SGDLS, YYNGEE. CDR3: CASSLGLMGSSGQYF.

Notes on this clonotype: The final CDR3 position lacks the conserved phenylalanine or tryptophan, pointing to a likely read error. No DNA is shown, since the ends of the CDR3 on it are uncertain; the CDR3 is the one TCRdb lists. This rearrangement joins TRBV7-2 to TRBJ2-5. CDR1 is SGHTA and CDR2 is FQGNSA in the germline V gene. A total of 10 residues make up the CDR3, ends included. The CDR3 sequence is CASSVEKHYL.

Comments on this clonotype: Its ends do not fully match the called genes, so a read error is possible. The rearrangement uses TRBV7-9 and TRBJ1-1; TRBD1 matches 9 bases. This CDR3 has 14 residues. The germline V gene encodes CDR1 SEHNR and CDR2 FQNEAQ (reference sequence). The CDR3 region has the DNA TGTGCCAGCAGCGCCGGGACAGGGATGGAGACCCAGTACTTT. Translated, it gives CASSAGTGMETQYF.

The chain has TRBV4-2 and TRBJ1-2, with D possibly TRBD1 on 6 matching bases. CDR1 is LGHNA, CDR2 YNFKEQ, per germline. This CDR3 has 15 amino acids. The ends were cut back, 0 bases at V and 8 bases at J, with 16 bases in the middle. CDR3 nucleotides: TGTGCCAGCAGCCAAGATCTAGGCAGGGGTAGGGGCTACACCTTC. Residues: CASSQDLGRGRGYTF.